Presented here are 2 T cell receptor beta chains from one specimen sequenced in a study of T cells in Graves' hyperthyroidism and ophthalmopathy. Using RNA transcripts as the source, TCR beta CDR3 regions were amplified. The HTBI set primed first-round TCR CDR3 RT-PCR. TCRdb reprocessed the multiplex PCR reads via MiXCR and lists one record per CDR3 protein. The data contain approximately 570,000 distinct CDR3 sequences, 20% of them singletons. The sequencing input was blood. Receptors originate from a man aged 35-49 years with Graves' ophthalmopathy.

This clonotype was found a few times. The genes are TRBV5-1 and TRBJ1-6; maybe TRBD1 (6 bases). CDR1 is SGHRS, CDR2 YFSETQ, per germline. The CDR3 is 17 residues long. V was cut by 6 bases and J by 1 base, with 17 bases left in between. The CDR3 sequence: CASKFWTGQSYNSPLHF. The CDR3 DNA reads TGCGCCAGCAAGTTCTGGACCGGACAGTCCTATAATTCACCCCTCCACTTT.

This clonotype was observed many times. The gene calls are TRBV14 and TRBJ1-2, with D possibly TRBD1 on 5 matching bases. Trimming cost V 6 bases and J 5 bases, with 16 bases left between them. Germline V CDR1 and CDR2: SGHDN, FVKESK. The CDR3 is 14 amino acids. The CDR3 DNA reads TGTGCCAGCAGTCCAAGTCGAAAGGGGTATGGCTACACCTTC. Translating gives CASSPSRKGYGYTF. Filled out from reference TRBV14 and TRBJ1-2, the complete variable domain reads EAGVTQFPSHSVIEKGQTVTLRCDPISGHDNLYWYRRVMGKEIKFLLHFVKESKQDESGMPNNRFLAERTGGTYSTLKVQPAELEDSGVYFCASSPSRKGYGYTFGSGTRLTVV.